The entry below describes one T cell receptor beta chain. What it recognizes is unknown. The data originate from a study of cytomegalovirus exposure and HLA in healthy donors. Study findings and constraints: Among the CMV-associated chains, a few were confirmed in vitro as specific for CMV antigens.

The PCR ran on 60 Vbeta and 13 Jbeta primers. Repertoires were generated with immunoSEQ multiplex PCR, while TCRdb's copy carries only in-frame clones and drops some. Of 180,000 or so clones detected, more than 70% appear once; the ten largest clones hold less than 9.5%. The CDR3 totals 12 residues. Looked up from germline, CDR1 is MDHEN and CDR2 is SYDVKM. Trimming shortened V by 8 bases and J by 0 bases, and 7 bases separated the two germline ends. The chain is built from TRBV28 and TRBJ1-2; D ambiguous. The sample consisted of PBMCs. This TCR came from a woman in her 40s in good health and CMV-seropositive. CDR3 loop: CASQEANYGYTF. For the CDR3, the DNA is TGTGCCAGCCAGGAAGCTAACTATGGCTACACCTTC.